What follows are 14 T cell receptor beta chains derived from one specimen sequenced in a study of naive CD8 T cells in extremely preterm neonates. Sequenced by immunoSEQ multiplex PCR; TCRdb stores in-frame clones only, minus some. The data contain roughly 6,800 clones, 98% of them seen just once; the ten biggest clones take up approximately 0.38%. Sequencing input: naive CD8+ T cells from blood. The receptors originated from a human donor in good health.

V and J are TRBV16 and TRBJ1-3; D is ambiguous. Germline V gene data show CDR1 as KGHSY and CDR2 as FQNENV. The V gene lost 6 bases and the J gene lost 0 bases, with 12 bases spanning the gap. This CDR3 has 15 amino acids. The CDR3 is CASSQTGSSGNTIYF. CDR3 DNA: TGTGCCAGCAGTCAGACTGGGAGCTCTGGAAACACCATATATTTT.

The chain employs TRBV10-1 and TRBJ1-2, with a tentative D call TRBD1 (5 bases). The length of the CDR3 is 14 residues. The V gene's germline CDR1 is WNHNN and CDR2 SYGVQD (reference sequence). Trimming cost V 7 bases and J 5 bases, with 17 bases left between them. As DNA, the CDR3 is TGCGCCAGCACCCAGGGATCCGTTCGTTATGGCTACACCTTC. Translating gives CASTQGSVRYGYTF.

This sequence joins TRBV7-9 and TRBJ2-7; 8 bases map to TRBD1. The V gene end was trimmed by 5 bases and the J gene end by 2 bases; junction bases not matched to a gene: 8. This CDR3 has 15 amino acids. The germline gives CDR1 SEHNR, CDR2 FQNEAQ (reference sequence). The CDR3: CASSPRTGRAYEQYF. The CDR3 DNA follows: TGTGCCAGCAGCCCGAGGACAGGGAGAGCCTACGAGCAGTACTTC.

This rearrangement joins TRBV6-4 to TRBJ2-3, with 9 bases identical to TRBD1. V trimming: 1 base; J trimming: 0 bases; junction bases outside the gene matches: 5. The CDR3 runs 17 residues. Germline V gene data show CDR1 as MRHNA and CDR2 as SNTAGT. The CDR3: CASSDLPGQGSTDTQYF. Written as DNA, the CDR3 is TGTGCCAGCAGTGACTTGCCGGGACAGGGAAGCACAGATACGCAGTATTTT.

The chain is built from TRBV6-1 and TRBJ1-1; the D is unclear. The CDR3 has 13 amino acids. The ends were cut back, 3 bases at V and 5 bases at J, with 10 bases in the middle. Germline V gene data show CDR1 as MNHNS and CDR2 as SASEGT. CDR3 sequence (DNA): TGTGCCAGCAGTGATTTGGAGATTACTGAAGCTTTCTTT. Protein product: CASSDLEITEAFF.

This rearrangement joins TRBV7-9 to TRBJ1-1; 8 bases are a match to TRBD1. The CDR3 totals 13 residues. Trimming at V came to 1 base and at J to 5 bases, leaving 0 bases not matched to a gene. Germline V lookup: CDR1 SEHNR, CDR2 FQNEAQ (reference sequence). CDR3 DNA: TGTGCCAGCAGCTTAGGACAGGGGACTGAAGCTTTCTTT. As protein: CASSLGQGTEAFF.

This chain connects TRBV7-3 to TRBJ2-1; TRBD1 matches at 9 bases. Germline CDR1 SGHTA, CDR2 FQGTGA. The CDR3 extends over 14 amino acids. Trimming took 5 bases from V and 2 from J; bases not matched to a gene: 1. The CDR3 region is CASSDRGTYNEQFF. The CDR3 DNA follows: TGTGCCAGCAGCGACAGGGGGACCTACAATGAGCAGTTCTTC.

The chain links TRBV28 to TRBJ1-2, with a possible D match to TRBD1 (6 bases). The V gene lost 3 bases and the J gene lost 2 bases, with 13 bases spanning the gap. Germline CDR1 and CDR2: MDHEN and SYDVKM. CDR3 length: 15 residues. DNA for the CDR3: TGTGCCAGCAGTTTCCTCTATGGGGGCAACTATGGCTACACCTTC. This translates into CASSFLYGGNYGYTF.

The gene calls are TRBV4-1 and TRBJ2-5; D not resolved. Near its end, the DNA agrees better with TRBJ2-7, so the J call may be wrong. This CDR3 is built from 13 residues. Germline loops: CDR1 MGHRA, CDR2 YSYEKL. CDR3 DNA sequence: TGCGCCAGCAGCCAAGATCTCGGTTACGAGCAGTACTTC. It codes for CASSQDLGYEQYF.

The chain recombines TRBV19 with TRBJ2-7; possibly TRBD2 for D (6 bases). CDR1 is LNHDA and CDR2 is SQIVND in the germline V gene (reference sequence). Trimming left V 2 bases short and J 2 bases short, with 19 bases between. CDR3 length equals 17 residues. The CDR3 region has the DNA TGTGCCAGTAGTATACCCCCCGGAGGGAATCTACCCTACGAGCAGTACTTC. Amino acids: CASSIPPGGNLPYEQYF.

This clone was counted a single time. The genes are TRBV30 and TRBJ1-4; D remains ambiguous. The V gene's germline CDR1 is GTSNPN and CDR2 SVGIG (reference sequence). V was shortened by 3 bases and J by 6 bases, with 8 bases between the two germline ends. The CDR3 sequence is 12 residues long. This chain's CDR3 is CAWSIGDEKLFF. The CDR3 region has the DNA TGTGCCTGGAGCATCGGGGATGAAAAACTGTTTTTT.

The V gene is TRBV5-1, the J gene TRBJ2-3; 8 bases fit TRBD2. The V gene end was trimmed by 3 bases and the J gene end by 2 bases; junction bases not matched to a gene: 8. The CDR3 runs 16 residues. Germline V gene data show CDR1 as SGHRS and CDR2 as YFSETQ. Written as DNA, the CDR3 is TGCGCCAGCAGCTCTCGAGGAGGACTAGCCACAGATACGCAGTATTTT. The encoded protein is CASSSRGGLATDTQYF. Drawing the rest from reference TRBV5-1 and TRBJ2-3, the complete variable domain is KAGVTQTPRYLIKTRGQQVTLSCSPISGHRSVSWYQQTPGQGLQFLFEYFSETQRNKGNFPGRFSGRQFSNSRSEMNVSTLELGDSALYLCASSSRGGLATDTQYFGPGTRLTVL.

This clone was found once. The J gene is TRBJ1-2, the V gene TRBV5-1, with a weak D call TRBD1 (6 bases). V was shortened by 3 bases and J by 7 bases, with 19 bases between the two germline ends. This CDR3 has 15 residues. Per the germline V gene, CDR1 is SGHRS and CDR2 is YFSETQ. The CDR3 loop is CASSSAPGTRVGYTF. The CDR3 DNA reads TGCGCCAGCAGCTCCGCACCCGGGACACGAGTTGGCTACACCTTC.

The J gene is TRBJ2-1, the V gene TRBV6-5; 13 bases are a match to TRBD2. This CDR3 is 15 amino acids long. Germline V gene data show CDR1 as MNHEY and CDR2 as SVGAGI. The V and J ends lost 5 bases and 10 bases, in that order; junction bases with no gene match: 8. CDR3 residues: CASSPTSGGWVEQFF. The CDR3 nucleotides read TGTGCCAGCAGTCCGACTAGCGGGGGGTGGGTCGAGCAGTTCTTC.